The 27 T cell receptor beta chains presented below share a single source sample, sequenced in a study of cytomegalovirus exposure and HLA in healthy donors. With 60 Vbeta and 13 Jbeta primers, the PCR was carried out. The repertoire was sequenced with immunoSEQ multiplex PCR; TCRdb's copy has only in-frame clones and lacks some. This table holds roughly 150,000 clones, over 60% found once. Sequencing was performed on PBMCs. The receptors were gathered from a woman in her 30s in good health and CMV-seropositive.

The rearrangement links TRBV28 to TRBJ2-7; D is uncertain. V was clipped by 6 bases and J by 1 base, with 16 bases between them. This CDR3 spans 15 amino acids. Germline CDR1 is MDHEN and CDR2 is SYDVKM. CDR3 sequence (DNA): TGTGCCAGCAGCTCCTCCGGGTACGATTCCTACGAGCAGTACTTC. Encoded protein: CASSSSGYDSYEQYF. Full variable domain (remainder filled in from reference TRBV28 and TRBJ2-7): DVKVTQSSRYLVKRTGEKVFLECVQDMDHENMFWYRQDPGLGLRLIYFSYDVKMKEKGDIPEGYSVSREKKERFSLILESASTNQTSMYLCASSSSGYDSYEQYFGPGTRLTVT.

The gene calls are TRBV20-1 and TRBJ2-1; D is ambiguous. Germline CDR1 reads DFQATT; CDR2 reads SNEGSKA (reference sequence). V lost 5 bases and J 8 bases, leaving 10 bases between the germline ends. The CDR3 spans 11 residues. CDR3 DNA sequence: TGCAGTGCTGGCCGGGTCCATGAGCAGTTCTTC. Its protein is CSAGRVHEQFF.

V and J are TRBV5-4 and TRBJ2-7; TRBD2 aligns across 7 bases. The germline V gene has CDR1 SGHNT and CDR2 YYREEE (reference sequence). This CDR3 spans 14 amino acids. Trimming cost V 0 bases and J 3 bases; bases outside gene matches: 3. The CDR3 sequence: CASSLGGSSYEQYF. DNA of the CDR3: TGTGCCAGCAGCTTGGGCGGGAGTAGCTACGAGCAGTACTTC.

Only a few counts were recorded for this clone. The CDR3 DNA is TGTGCCAGTAGTTTACGGACTTCCTATGGCTACACCTTC. Translated, it gives CASSLRTSYGYTF. This chain joins TRBV19 and TRBJ1-2; no firm D call. V was clipped by 5 bases and J by 4 bases, with 11 bases between them. The CDR3 is 13 amino acids. Germline lookup yields CDR1 LNHDA and CDR2 SQIVND (reference sequence).

In this sample, this clone turned up a few times. V gene TRBV6-1 combines with J gene TRBJ1-1; D remains ambiguous. Germline CDR1 reads MNHNS; CDR2 reads SASEGT. CDR3 size: 12 residues. V shed 2 bases and J shed 11 bases, with 12 bases lying between them. Here the CDR3 reads CASSEFGSRAFF. DNA for the CDR3: TGTGCCAGCAGTGAATTTGGTTCGCGGGCTTTCTTT.

This clone has just a few counts. The CDR3 nucleotides read TGCGCCAGCAGCTTGGTCCCAGCGGGGGGTACCTACGAGCAGTACTTC. Encoded protein: CASSLVPAGGTYEQYF. The chain carries TRBV5-1 and TRBJ2-7, with 9 bases aligning to TRBD2. Germline V gives CDR1 SGHRS, CDR2 YFSETQ. The trim removed 0 bases at V and 2 bases at J, leaving 6 bases unmatched. This CDR3 comprises 16 residues.

This clone was observed a few times. V usage is TRBV7-2 and J usage is TRBJ2-7, with TRBD2 matching 10 bases. Trimming took 6 bases from V and 3 from J; bases not matched to a gene: 8. The CDR3 runs to 15 residues. Germline V CDR1 and CDR2: SGHTA, FQGNSA. In nucleotides, the CDR3 is TGTGCCAGCAGTGTCGTAGCGGGAGGACTCTACGAGCAGTACTTC. Translating it yields CASSVVAGGLYEQYF.

J is TRBJ2-1 and V is TRBV10-2; TRBD2 matches at 10 bases. J gave up 3 bases and V 7 bases, and 6 bases lay outside the gene matches. The germline gives CDR1 WSHSY, CDR2 SAAADI. The CDR3 length is 15 residues. The DNA of the CDR3 is TGCGCCAGCAAGGTGGCTAGCGGGAGCTACAATGAGCAGTTCTTC. Protein: CASKVASGSYNEQFF.

This clone was observed a few times. The V gene is TRBV10-2, the J gene TRBJ1-5; D possibly corresponds to TRBD1 (6 bases). The CDR3 is 12 residues long. Germline lookup yields CDR1 WSHSY and CDR2 SAAADI. Trimming stripped 6 bases from V and 9 bases from J, with 12 bases between. In DNA form, the CDR3 reads TGCGCCAGCAGGGCAGGGGCCGCGCCCCAGCATTTT. Translated, it gives CASRAGAAPQHF.

The chain recombines TRBV27 with TRBJ2-4; D might be TRBD2 (5 bases). The CDR3 totals 11 residues. Germline V CDR1 and CDR2: MNHEY, SMNVEV (reference sequence). V dropped 8 bases and J dropped 16 bases, with 18 bases sitting between them. The CDR3 here is CASGNGLTNYF. The DNA for the CDR3 is TGTGCCAGCGGTAACGGACTTACGAACTACTTC.

V is TRBV13 and J is TRBJ2-7; D call uncertain. The germline CDR1 and CDR2 sequences are PRHDT and FYEKMQ (reference sequence). CDR3 length: 12 residues. V dropped 0 bases and J dropped 7 bases, with 7 bases sitting between them. For the CDR3, the DNA is TGTGCCAGCAGCTTAGGCGCACGGGAGCAGTACTTC. It is translated as CASSLGAREQYF. The full variable domain, its missing parts supplied by reference TRBV13 and TRBJ2-7, is AAGVIQSPRHLIKEKRETATLKCYPIPRHDTVYWYQQGPGQDPQFLISFYEKMQSDKGSIPDRFSAQQFSDYHSELNMSSLELGDSALYFCASSLGAREQYFGPGTRLTVT.

The chain carries TRBV6-1 and TRBJ1-1, with D possibly matching TRBD1 (5 bases). The CDR3 is made up of 12 amino acids. Trimming removed 3 bases from V and 4 bases from J, with 6 bases in between. The germline V gene has CDR1 MNHNS and CDR2 SASEGT. The CDR3, as DNA: TGTGCCAGCAGTGACAGGGTCACTGAAGCTTTCTTT. This sequence encodes CASSDRVTEAFF.

V usage is TRBV10-3 and J usage is TRBJ2-5, with TRBD2 matching over 7 bases. This CDR3 has 15 amino acids. Trimming removed 3 bases from V and 6 bases from J; junction bases left unmatched: 10. From germline, CDR1 is ENHRY and CDR2 SYGVKD. CDR3 bases: TGTGCCATCAGTGAAGGCGGGAGTGGGGGAAAGACCCAGTACTTC. The encoded protein is CAISEGGSGGKTQYF.

This clone turned up a few times. CDR3 protein: CATSRGAVYGYTF. The DNA of the CDR3 is TGTGCCACCAGCAGGGGGGCAGTCTATGGCTACACCTTC. J is TRBJ1-2 and V is TRBV15, with D possibly being TRBD1 (6 bases). The CDR3 totals 13 residues. The germline gives CDR1 LNHNV, CDR2 YYDKDF (reference sequence). The V end lost 3 bases, the J end lost 4 bases, and 9 bases lay between the germline ends.

The chain links TRBV30 to TRBJ1-6; D is undetermined. Trimming took 6 bases from V and 9 from J, leaving 15 bases between them. The CDR3 is 13 amino acids. Germline V gene data show CDR1 as GTSNPN and CDR2 as SVGIG (reference sequence). CDR3 amino acids: CACQFSGSSPLHF. The CDR3 DNA sequence: TGTGCCTGTCAGTTCTCCGGGAGTTCACCCCTCCACTTT.

This rearrangement joins TRBV5-6 to TRBJ2-1; 10 nucleotides line up with TRBD2. The CDR3 consists of 16 residues. J gave up 5 bases and V 1 base, and 6 bases lay outside the gene matches. CDR1 SGHDT and CDR2 YYEEEE come from the germline V gene. The CDR3 bases are TGTGCCAGCAGCTTGCCTGGACTAGCGGCCGACAATGAGCAGTTCTTC. It yields the protein CASSLPGLAADNEQFF.

The chain combines TRBV30 with TRBJ1-3; D not certain. With 2 bases removed from V and 0 bases from J, the gap between germline ends came to 5 bases. This CDR3 comprises 13 residues. Germline V CDR1 and CDR2: GTSNPN, SVGIG (reference sequence). The CDR3 protein is CAWSYSSGNTIYF. CDR3 DNA: TGTGCCTGGAGTTACAGCTCTGGAAACACCATATATTTT.

Written as DNA, the CDR3 is TGTGCCAGCCTATCCGGGACAGGCACAGATACGCAGTATTTT. It specifies CASLSGTGTDTQYF. V usage is TRBV2 and J usage is TRBJ2-3; 7 nucleotides line up with TRBD1. This CDR3 comprises 14 residues. CDR1 is SNHLY and CDR2 is FYNNEI in the germline V gene. V trimming: 8 bases; J trimming: 1 base; junction bases outside the gene matches: 6.

V gene TRBV2 combines with J gene TRBJ2-5; D possibly corresponds to TRBD1 (7 bases). The CDR3 spans 16 residues. V was cut by 4 bases and J by 7 bases, with 22 bases left in between. Germline V gene data show CDR1 as SNHLY and CDR2 as FYNNEI. The CDR3 loop is CASSVEGAKQGGTQYF. CDR3 nucleotide sequence: TGTGCCAGCAGTGTGGAGGGGGCGAAGCAAGGGGGGACCCAGTACTTC.

The chain employs TRBV2 and TRBJ2-2, with TRBD2 as a possible D gene (5 bases). Per the germline V gene, CDR1 is SNHLY and CDR2 is FYNNEI. V was pared by 6 bases and J by 4 bases, with 12 bases between. The CDR3 length is 14 residues. The CDR3 bases are TGTGCCAGCAGGCGGGCGGACGGCACCGGGGAGCTGTTTTTT. It codes for CASRRADGTGELFF.

This clone was seen a few times. The rearrangement joins TRBV7-6 to TRBJ2-2, with 10 bases identical to TRBD1. The CDR3 is 16 residues long. V was pared by 3 bases and J by 4 bases, with 5 bases of the junction left unmatched. Germline V gene lookup returns CDR1 SGHVS and CDR2 FNYEAQ. In DNA, the CDR3 is TGTGCCAGCAGCTTGGGGGACAGGGGTTTCACCGGGGAGCTGTTTTTT. As protein: CASSLGDRGFTGELFF.

This chain connects TRBV5-4 to TRBJ2-1; D possibly corresponds to TRBD2 (6 bases). CDR3 size: 12 residues. The germline V gene encodes CDR1 SGHNT and CDR2 YYREEE (reference sequence). V lost 2 bases, J lost 10 bases, and 10 bases lay in between. CDR3 DNA sequence: TGTGCCAGCAGCTTTTCGCGGGAAGAGCAGTTCTTC. Its translation: CASSFSREEQFF.

V is TRBV25-1 and J is TRBJ1-2; D is uncertain. Deletions cut 11 bases from V and 4 bases from J, with 11 bases between. The length of the CDR3 is 11 residues. The germline V gene encodes CDR1 MGHDK and CDR2 SYGVNS. CDR3 bases: TGTGCCGTTCAAACAGTCTATGGCTACACCTTC. Translating it yields CAVQTVYGYTF.

The chain couples TRBV5-1 to TRBJ1-2; D is possibly TRBD1 (6 bases). V dropped 0 bases and J dropped 6 bases, with 6 bases sitting between them. Germline assignment: CDR1 SGHRS and CDR2 YFSETQ. The CDR3 is 12 amino acids. CDR3 in DNA: TGCGCCAGCAGCTTGGCAGGGGATGGCTACACCTTC. This codes for CASSLAGDGYTF.

The genes are TRBV5-1 and TRBJ1-6, with D possibly matching TRBD1 (6 bases). The germline gives CDR1 SGHRS, CDR2 YFSETQ. The CDR3 contains 15 residues. Trimming removed 6 bases at V and 4 bases at J, with 14 bases between. The CDR3: CASMLRTDYNSPLHF. DNA of the CDR3: TGCGCCAGCATGCTTCGGACAGATTATAATTCACCCCTCCACTTT.

This clone has only a few counts. The chain links TRBV28 to TRBJ2-7; TRBD1 aligns across 7 bases. V lost 10 bases, J lost 3 bases, and 15 bases stayed unmatched. The CDR3 totals 15 residues. Germline values: CDR1 MDHEN, CDR2 SYDVKM. CDR3 DNA sequence: TGTGCCACCACTGCCAGGGATCGACAGGGCTACGAGCAGTACTTC. Its protein product is CATTARDRQGYEQYF.

V is TRBV6-5 and J is TRBJ1-4, with D unclear. CDR3 length equals 15 residues. V was clipped by 2 bases and J by 3 bases, with 10 bases between them. The V gene's germline CDR1 is MNHEY and CDR2 SVGAGI. The DNA for the CDR3 is TGTGCCAGCAGTTACACTCCGAGCCCTAATGAAAAACTGTTTTTT. The encoded protein is CASSYTPSPNEKLFF.